This is a list of T cell receptor beta chains from one sample in a study of blood T cell repertoires in COVID-19. Data came from immunoSEQ multiplex PCR; TCRdb stores just in-frame clones and leaves some out. The table shows a few hundred thousand clones, with about 85% occurring only once. Sequenced: peripheral blood. The receptor source for this set is a woman aged 18-29 years with acute or convalescent COVID-19. Both conserved end residues are part of each CDR3. Fields, in order: J gene, D gene, clone size, V gene, CDR3 DNA, CDR3 protein. A D gene is named only where the DNA matches it firmly. Clone size is not always given. Where it is, it says once, few, many or a class for expanded clones.

j_gene: TRBJ2-7
d_gene: TRBD1
abundance: -
v_gene: TRBV28
CDR3nt: TGTGCCAGCACCCCAGGGGGCTTCGACGAGCAGTACTTC
CDR3aa: CASTPGGFDEQYF

j_gene: TRBJ2-1
d_gene: -
abundance: once
v_gene: TRBV5-1
CDR3nt: TGCGCCAGCAGCTTCAGCGGGACAAGGGTTTACAATGAGCAGTTCTTC
CDR3aa: CASSFSGTRVYNEQFF

j_gene: TRBJ2-3
d_gene: -
abundance: -
v_gene: TRBV9
CDR3nt: TGTGCCAGCAGCACCCGCATCCCGGGACTGGGCACAGATACGCAGTATTTT
CDR3aa: CASSTRIPGLGTDTQYF

j_gene: TRBJ1-2
d_gene: TRBD1
abundance: -
v_gene: TRBV28
CDR3nt: TGTGCCAGCAGCCCATGGCAGGGGGCCTATGGCTACACCTTC
CDR3aa: CASSPWQGAYGYTF

j_gene: TRBJ2-3
d_gene: -
abundance: -
v_gene: TRBV20-1
CDR3nt: TGCAGTGTGTTCTCGGCAGATACGCAGTATTTT
CDR3aa: CSVFSADTQYF

j_gene: TRBJ1-2
d_gene: -
abundance: once
v_gene: TRBV11-2
CDR3nt: TGTGCCAGCAGCTTAGAGAGACTGGTTGGCTACACCTTC
CDR3aa: CASSLERLVGYTF

j_gene: TRBJ1-2
d_gene: TRBD1
abundance: -
v_gene: TRBV5-6
CDR3nt: TGTGCCAGCAGCTTGAAGGGACAGGGGCATGGCTACACCTTC
CDR3aa: CASSLKGQGHGYTF

j_gene: TRBJ1-5
d_gene: -
abundance: -
v_gene: TRBV2
CDR3nt: TGTGCCAGCAGTCCCTCTGGGCGGGTTCAGCCCCAGCATTTT
CDR3aa: CASSPSGRVQPQHF

j_gene: TRBJ2-7
d_gene: -
abundance: -
v_gene: TRBV12-5
CDR3nt: TGTGCTAGTGGTTTGGTAGAAACAGCGGGTGAGCAGTACTTC
CDR3aa: CASGLVETAGEQYF

j_gene: TRBJ2-3
d_gene: -
abundance: once
v_gene: TRBV27
CDR3nt: TGTGCCAGCAGTTCCCCGCTAGCTCATGCGCAGTATTTT
CDR3aa: CASSSPLAHAQYF

j_gene: TRBJ1-5
d_gene: -
abundance: -
v_gene: TRBV5-6
CDR3nt: TGTGCCAGCAGCTTGGCCCACGGTGGGGGGGAGAACAATCAGCCCCAGCATTTT
CDR3aa: CASSLAHGGGENNQPQHF

j_gene: TRBJ1-1
d_gene: -
abundance: few
v_gene: TRBV9
CDR3nt: TGTGCCAGCAGCGTAGCAGGGGCCCTGAACACTGAAGCTTTCTTT
CDR3aa: CASSVAGALNTEAFF

j_gene: TRBJ1-2
d_gene: -
abundance: -
v_gene: TRBV28
CDR3nt: TGTGCCAGCACCCTCCCGACAGTTAACTATGGCTACACCTTC
CDR3aa: CASTLPTVNYGYTF

j_gene: TRBJ2-2
d_gene: -
abundance: -
v_gene: TRBV19
CDR3nt: TGTGCCAGTAGTATACAGGGATGGGCCGGGGAGCTGTTTTTT
CDR3aa: CASSIQGWAGELFF

j_gene: TRBJ1-4
d_gene: TRBD1
abundance: -
v_gene: TRBV15
CDR3nt: TGTGCCACCAGCAGAGGGTCGACAGGGGGTAATGAAAAACTGTTTTTT
CDR3aa: CATSRGSTGGNEKLFF

j_gene: TRBJ2-7
d_gene: TRBD2
abundance: -
v_gene: TRBV5-4
CDR3nt: TGTGCCAGCAGCCCCCCCCGGGGGGACGAGCAGTACTTC
CDR3aa: CASSPPRGDEQYF

j_gene: TRBJ1-3
d_gene: -
abundance: -
v_gene: TRBV5-6
CDR3nt: TGTGCCAGCAGCCGGGGAATAGGCTCTGGAAACACCATATATTTT
CDR3aa: CASSRGIGSGNTIYF

j_gene: TRBJ2-5
d_gene: TRBD2
abundance: -
v_gene: TRBV12-5
CDR3nt: TGTGCTAGTGGTTCTCTAGCGGGAAAAGCGGAGACCCAGTACTTC
CDR3aa: CASGSLAGKAETQYF

j_gene: TRBJ2-7
d_gene: -
abundance: -
v_gene: TRBV11-2
CDR3nt: TGTGCCAGCAGCTTACAAGGGGTCTCTGAATCCTACGAGCAGTACTTC
CDR3aa: CASSLQGVSESYEQYF